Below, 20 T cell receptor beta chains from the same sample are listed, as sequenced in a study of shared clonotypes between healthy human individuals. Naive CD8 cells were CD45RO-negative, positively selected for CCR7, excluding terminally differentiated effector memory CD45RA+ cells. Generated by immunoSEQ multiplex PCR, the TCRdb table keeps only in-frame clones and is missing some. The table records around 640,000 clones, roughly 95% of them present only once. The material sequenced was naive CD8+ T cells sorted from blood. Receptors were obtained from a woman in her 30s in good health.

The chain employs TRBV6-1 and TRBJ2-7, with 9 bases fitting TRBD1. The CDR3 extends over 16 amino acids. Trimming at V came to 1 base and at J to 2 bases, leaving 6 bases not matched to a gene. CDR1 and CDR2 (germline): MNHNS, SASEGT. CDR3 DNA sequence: TGTGCCAGCAGTGAAGTGGGGGGGACAGGGCCCTACGAGCAGTACTTC. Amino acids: CASSEVGGTGPYEQYF.

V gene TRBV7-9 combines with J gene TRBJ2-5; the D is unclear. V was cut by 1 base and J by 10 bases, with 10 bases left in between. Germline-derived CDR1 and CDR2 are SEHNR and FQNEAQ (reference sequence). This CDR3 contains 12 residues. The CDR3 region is CASSLGVMGQYF. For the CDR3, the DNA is TGTGCCAGCAGCTTAGGGGTCATGGGCCAGTACTTC.

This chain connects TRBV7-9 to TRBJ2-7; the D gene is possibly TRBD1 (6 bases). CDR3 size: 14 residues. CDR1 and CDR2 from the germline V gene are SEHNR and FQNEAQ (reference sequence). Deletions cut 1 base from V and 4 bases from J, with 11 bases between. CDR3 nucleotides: TGTGCCAGCAGCTTAGTTGGACAGAGGTACGAGCAGTACTTC. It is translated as CASSLVGQRYEQYF.

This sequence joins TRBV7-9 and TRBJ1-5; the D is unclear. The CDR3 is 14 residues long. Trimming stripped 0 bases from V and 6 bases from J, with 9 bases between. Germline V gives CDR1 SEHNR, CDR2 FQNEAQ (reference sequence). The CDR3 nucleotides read TGTGCCAGCAGCTTAGCAGGTTCCGGTCAGCCCCAGCATTTT. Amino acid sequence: CASSLAGSGQPQHF.

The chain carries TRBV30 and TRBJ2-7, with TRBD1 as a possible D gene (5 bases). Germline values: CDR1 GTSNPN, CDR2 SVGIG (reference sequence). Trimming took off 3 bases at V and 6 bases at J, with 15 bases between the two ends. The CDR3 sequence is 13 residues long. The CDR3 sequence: CAWSATSGPEQYF. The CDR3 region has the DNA TGTGCCTGGAGCGCAACCTCAGGGCCCGAGCAGTACTTC. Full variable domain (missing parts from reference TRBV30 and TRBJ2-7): SQTIHQWPATLVQPVGSPLSLECTVEGTSNPNLYWYRQAAGRGLQLLFYSVGIGQISSEVPQNLSASRPQDRQFILSSKKLLLSDSGFYLCAWSATSGPEQYFGPGTRLTVT.

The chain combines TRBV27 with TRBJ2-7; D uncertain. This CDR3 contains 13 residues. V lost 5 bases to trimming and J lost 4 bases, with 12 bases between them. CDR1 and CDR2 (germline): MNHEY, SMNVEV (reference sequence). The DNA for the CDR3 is TGTGCCAGCAGTCCCCGGGCCAGTTACGAGCAGTACTTC. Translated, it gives CASSPRASYEQYF.

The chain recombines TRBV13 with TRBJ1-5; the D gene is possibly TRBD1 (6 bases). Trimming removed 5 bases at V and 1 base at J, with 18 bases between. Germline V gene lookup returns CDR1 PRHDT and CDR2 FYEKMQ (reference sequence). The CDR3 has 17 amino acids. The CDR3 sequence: CASSRTGGARSNQPQHF. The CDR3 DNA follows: TGTGCCAGCAGCCGAACGGGGGGGGCAAGAAGCAATCAGCCCCAGCATTTT. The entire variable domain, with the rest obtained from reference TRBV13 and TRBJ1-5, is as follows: AAGVIQSPRHLIKEKRETATLKCYPIPRHDTVYWYQQGPGQDPQFLISFYEKMQSDKGSIPDRFSAQQFSDYHSELNMSSLELGDSALYFCASSRTGGARSNQPQHFGDGTRLSIL.

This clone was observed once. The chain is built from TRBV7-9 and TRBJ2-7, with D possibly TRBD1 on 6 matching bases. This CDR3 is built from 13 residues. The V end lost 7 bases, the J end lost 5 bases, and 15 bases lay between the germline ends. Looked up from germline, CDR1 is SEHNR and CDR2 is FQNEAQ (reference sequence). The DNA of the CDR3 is TGTGCCAGCACCAGGGACACTCCTGACGAGCAGTACTTC. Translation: CASTRDTPDEQYF.

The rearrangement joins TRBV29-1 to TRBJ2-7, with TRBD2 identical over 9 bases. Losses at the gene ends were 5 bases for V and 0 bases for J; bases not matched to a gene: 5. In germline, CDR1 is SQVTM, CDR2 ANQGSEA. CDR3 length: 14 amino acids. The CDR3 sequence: CSVMTSGNSYEQYF. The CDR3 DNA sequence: TGCAGCGTTATGACTAGCGGCAACTCCTACGAGCAGTACTTC.

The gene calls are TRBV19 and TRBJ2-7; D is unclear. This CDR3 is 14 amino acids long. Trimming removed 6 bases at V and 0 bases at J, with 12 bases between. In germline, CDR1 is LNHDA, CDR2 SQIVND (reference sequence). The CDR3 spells CASSQVRTSYEQYF. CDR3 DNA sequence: TGTGCCAGTAGCCAGGTACGAACCTCCTACGAGCAGTACTTC.

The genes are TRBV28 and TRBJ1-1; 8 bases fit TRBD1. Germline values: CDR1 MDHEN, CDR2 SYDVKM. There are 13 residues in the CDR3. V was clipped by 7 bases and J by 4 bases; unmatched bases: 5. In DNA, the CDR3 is TGTGCCAGCACCCTGACAGGGGCCACTGAAGCTTTCTTT. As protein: CASTLTGATEAFF.

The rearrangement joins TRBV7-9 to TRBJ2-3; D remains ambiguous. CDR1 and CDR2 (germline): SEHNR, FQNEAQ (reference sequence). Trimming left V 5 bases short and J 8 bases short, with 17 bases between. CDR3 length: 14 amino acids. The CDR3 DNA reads TGTGCCAGCAGCAAATCCGTAGATCTTGTTACGCAGTATTTT. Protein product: CASSKSVDLVTQYF.

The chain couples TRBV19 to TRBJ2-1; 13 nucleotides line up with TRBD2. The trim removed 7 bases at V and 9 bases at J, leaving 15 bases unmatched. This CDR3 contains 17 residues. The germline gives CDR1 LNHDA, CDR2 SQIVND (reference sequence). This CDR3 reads CASTLTPGLAGEGEQFF. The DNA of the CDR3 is TGTGCCAGTACCTTAACCCCCGGACTAGCGGGAGAGGGTGAGCAGTTCTTC.

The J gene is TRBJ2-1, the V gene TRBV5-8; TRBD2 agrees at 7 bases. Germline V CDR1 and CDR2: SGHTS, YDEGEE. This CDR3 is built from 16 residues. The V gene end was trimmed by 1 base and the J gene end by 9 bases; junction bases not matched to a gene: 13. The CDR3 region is CASSLIAASGSPEQFF. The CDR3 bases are TGTGCCAGCAGCTTGATTGCGGCTAGCGGTTCTCCTGAGCAGTTCTTC.

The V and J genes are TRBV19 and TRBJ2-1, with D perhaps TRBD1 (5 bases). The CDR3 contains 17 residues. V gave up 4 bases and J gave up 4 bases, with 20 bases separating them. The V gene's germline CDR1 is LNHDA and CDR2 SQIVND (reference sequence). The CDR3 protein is CASSTSRGRALYNEQFF. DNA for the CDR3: TGTGCCAGTAGTACGTCGCGCGGCAGGGCCCTTTACAATGAGCAGTTCTTC.

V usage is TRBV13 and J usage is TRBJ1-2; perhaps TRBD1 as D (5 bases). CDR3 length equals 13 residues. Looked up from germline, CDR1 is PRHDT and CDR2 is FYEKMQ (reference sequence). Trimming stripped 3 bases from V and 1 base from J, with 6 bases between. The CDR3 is CASSFGGNYGYTF. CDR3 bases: TGTGCCAGCAGCTTCGGGGGTAACTATGGCTACACCTTC.

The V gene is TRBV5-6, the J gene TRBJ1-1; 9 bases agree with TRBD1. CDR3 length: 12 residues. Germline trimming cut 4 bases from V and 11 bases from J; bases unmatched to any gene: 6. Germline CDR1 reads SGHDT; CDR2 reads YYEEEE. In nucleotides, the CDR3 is TGTGCCAGCAGCCCGGGACAGGGACAGGCTTTCTTT. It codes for CASSPGQGQAFF.

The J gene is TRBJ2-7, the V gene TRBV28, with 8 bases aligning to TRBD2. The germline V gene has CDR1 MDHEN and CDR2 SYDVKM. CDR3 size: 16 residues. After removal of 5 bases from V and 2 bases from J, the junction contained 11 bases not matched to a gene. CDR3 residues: CASSPPPQRGTYEQYF. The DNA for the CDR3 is TGTGCCAGCAGTCCGCCCCCCCAGCGGGGGACCTACGAGCAGTACTTC.

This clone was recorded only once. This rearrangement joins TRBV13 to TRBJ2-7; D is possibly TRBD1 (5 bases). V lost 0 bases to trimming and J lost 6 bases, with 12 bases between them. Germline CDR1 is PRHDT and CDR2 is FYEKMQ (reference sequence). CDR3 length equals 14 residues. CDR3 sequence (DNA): TGTGCCAGCAGCTTAGGGCAGGGAAAGGTCGAGCAGTACTTC. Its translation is CASSLGQGKVEQYF.

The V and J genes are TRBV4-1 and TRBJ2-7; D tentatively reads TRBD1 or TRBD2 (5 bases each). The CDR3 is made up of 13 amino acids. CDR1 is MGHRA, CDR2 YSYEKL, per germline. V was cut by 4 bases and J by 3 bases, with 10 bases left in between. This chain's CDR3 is CASSPSGGYEQYF. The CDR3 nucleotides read TGCGCCAGCAGCCCGTCTGGGGGCTACGAGCAGTACTTC.